The text below deals with one TCR beta chain. The sample is drawn from a study of CD8 T cells in Susac syndrome. The germline V gene has CDR1 GTSNPN and CDR2 SVGIG (reference sequence). This CDR3 comprises 14 residues. Trimming left V 3 bases short and J 3 bases short, with 11 bases between. Random hexamers were used to reverse transcribe 0.5 to 1 ug of RNA. Each CDR3 protein gets one entry after TCRdb re-called the immunoSEQ multiplex PCR reads with MiXCR. The data show over 120,000 distinct CDR3 sequences, 85% to 95% seen once. This receptor was identified in a human donor with Susac syndrome. Sequenced sample: CD4+ T cells from PBMCs. The chain joins TRBV30 to TRBJ1-4; maybe TRBD1 (5 bases). For the CDR3, the DNA is TGTGCCTGGAGGTACAGGAGGTCTAATGAAAAACTGTTTTTT. This encodes CAWRYRRSNEKLFF.